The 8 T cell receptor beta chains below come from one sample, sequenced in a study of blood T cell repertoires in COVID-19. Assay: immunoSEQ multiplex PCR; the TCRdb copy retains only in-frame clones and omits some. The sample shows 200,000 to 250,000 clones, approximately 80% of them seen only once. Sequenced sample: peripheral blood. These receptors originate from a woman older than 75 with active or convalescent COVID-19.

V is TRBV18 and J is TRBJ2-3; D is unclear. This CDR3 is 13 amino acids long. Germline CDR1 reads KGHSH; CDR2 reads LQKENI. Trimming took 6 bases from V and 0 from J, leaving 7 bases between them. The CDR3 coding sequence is TGTGCCAGCTCGGTCAGAAGCACAGATACGCAGTATTTT. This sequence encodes CASSVRSTDTQYF.

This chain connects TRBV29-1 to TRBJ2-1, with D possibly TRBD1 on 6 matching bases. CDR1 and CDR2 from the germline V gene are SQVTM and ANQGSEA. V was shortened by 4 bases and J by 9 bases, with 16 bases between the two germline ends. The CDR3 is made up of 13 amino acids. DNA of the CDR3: TGCAGCGTTGGCGTCAACAGGGACGCTGAGCAGTTCTTC. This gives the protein CSVGVNRDAEQFF.

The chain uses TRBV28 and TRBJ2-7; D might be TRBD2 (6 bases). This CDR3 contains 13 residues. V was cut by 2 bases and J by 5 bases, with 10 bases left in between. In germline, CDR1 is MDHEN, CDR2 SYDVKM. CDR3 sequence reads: CASSLPGGDEQYF. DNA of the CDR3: TGTGCCAGCAGTTTACCCGGCGGGGACGAGCAGTACTTC. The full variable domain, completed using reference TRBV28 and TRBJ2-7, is DVKVTQSSRYLVKRTGEKVFLECVQDMDHENMFWYRQDPGLGLRLIYFSYDVKMKEKGDIPEGYSVSREKKERFSLILESASTNQTSMYLCASSLPGGDEQYFGPGTRLTVT.

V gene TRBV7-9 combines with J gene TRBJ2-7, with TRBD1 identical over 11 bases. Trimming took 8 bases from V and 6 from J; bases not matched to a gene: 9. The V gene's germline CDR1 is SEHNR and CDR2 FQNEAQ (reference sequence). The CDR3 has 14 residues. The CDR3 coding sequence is TGTGCCAGCGGCAGGACAGGGGGCGCGGGCGAGCAGTACTTC. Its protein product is CASGRTGGAGEQYF. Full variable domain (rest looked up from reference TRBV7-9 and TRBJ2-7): DTGVSQNPRHKITKRGQNVTFRCDPISEHNRLYWYRQTLGQGPEFLTYFQNEAQLEKSRLLSDRFSAERPKGSFSTLEIQRTEQGDSAMYLCASGRTGGAGEQYFGPGTRLTVT.

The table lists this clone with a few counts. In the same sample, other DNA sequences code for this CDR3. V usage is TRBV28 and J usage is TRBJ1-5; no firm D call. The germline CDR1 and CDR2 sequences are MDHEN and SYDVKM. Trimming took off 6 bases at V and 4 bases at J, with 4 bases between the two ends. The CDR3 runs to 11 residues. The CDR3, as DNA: TGTGCCAGCAGCCTTAATCAGCCCCAGCATTTT. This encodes CASSLNQPQHF.

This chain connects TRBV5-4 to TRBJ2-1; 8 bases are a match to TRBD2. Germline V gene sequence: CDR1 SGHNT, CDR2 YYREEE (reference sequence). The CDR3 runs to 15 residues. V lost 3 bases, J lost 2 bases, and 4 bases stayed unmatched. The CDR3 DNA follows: TGTGCCAGCAGCTCCACTAGCGGTCCCTACAATGAGCAGTTCTTC. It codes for CASSSTSGPYNEQFF.

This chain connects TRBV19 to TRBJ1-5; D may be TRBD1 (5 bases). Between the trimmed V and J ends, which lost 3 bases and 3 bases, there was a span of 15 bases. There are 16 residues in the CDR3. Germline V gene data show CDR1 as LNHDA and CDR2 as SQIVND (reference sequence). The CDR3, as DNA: TGTGCCAGTAGTATTTGGGCAGGGCGACCCAATCAGCCCCAGCATTTT. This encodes CASSIWAGRPNQPQHF.

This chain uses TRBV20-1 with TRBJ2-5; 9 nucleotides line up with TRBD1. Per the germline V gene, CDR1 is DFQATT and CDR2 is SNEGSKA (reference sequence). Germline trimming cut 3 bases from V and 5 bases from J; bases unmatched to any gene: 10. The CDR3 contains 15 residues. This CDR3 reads CSASPRGQGRETQYF. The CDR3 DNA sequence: TGCAGTGCTAGTCCCCGGGGACAGGGTCGGGAGACCCAGTACTTC.